This is a list of T cell receptor beta chains from one sample in a study of human T cells and chemical hapten exposure. TCRdb re-called the RACE reads with MiXCR, one entry per CDR3 protein. The profile shows about 39,000 distinct CDR3 sequences, about an eighth of them singletons. The sample in question was whole blood, obtained in connection with sensitization to the hapten diphenylcyclopropenone (DPC). The receptors were sampled from a woman in her 30s with alopecia areata. Some clones in this sample may be carry-over from other donors' samples. Each CDR3 is given with its conserved first and last residue. The D gene is left open where the match is weak. Expanded clones get a size class; other rows say once, few or many, or leave the size out.

V: TRBV29-1
D: -
size: many
J: TRBJ2-5
CDR3: CSVDRLQETQYF
DNA: TGCAGCGTTGACAGGCTTCAAGAGACCCAGTACTTC

V: TRBV7-9
D: -
size: many
J: TRBJ2-5
CDR3: CASSPGFASLQETQYF
DNA: TGTGCCAGCAGCCCCGGCTTCGCCTCCCTCCAAGAGACCCAGTACTTC

V: TRBV29-1
D: -
size: -
J: TRBJ1-2
CDR3: CSVGDNRAYGYTF
DNA: TGCAGCGTTGGGGATAACAGGGCTTATGGCTACACCTTC

V: TRBV6-2/TRBV6-3
D: -
size: few
J: TRBJ2-1
CDR3: CASSQGLEQFF
DNA: TGTGCCAGCAGTCAGGGTCTAGAGCAGTTCTTC

V: TRBV9
D: TRBD2
size: -
J: TRBJ2-2
CDR3: CASSVLAGDVTGELFF
DNA: TGTGCCAGCAGCGTTCTAGCGGGAGATGTCACCGGGGAGCTGTTTTTT

V: TRBV10-3
D: TRBD1
size: -
J: TRBJ2-7
CDR3: CAISESIYGTGGHEQYF
DNA: TGTGCCATCAGTGAGTCCATATACGGGACAGGGGGCCACGAGCAGTACTTC

V: TRBV5-1
D: -
size: -
J: TRBJ1-1
CDR3: CASSWGGDTEAFF
DNA: TGCGCCAGCAGCTGGGGAGGGGACACTGAAGCTTTCTTT

V: TRBV20-1
D: TRBD2
size: many
J: TRBJ2-7
CDR3: CRALAGVYEQYF
DNA: TGCAGGGCCTTAGCGGGAGTCTACGAGCAGTACTTC

V: TRBV28
D: -
size: few
J: TRBJ1-1
CDR3: CASSLGWGQEAFF
DNA: TGTGCCAGCAGTTTAGGGTGGGGGCAAGAAGCTTTCTTT

V: TRBV3-1
D: TRBD1
size: many
J: TRBJ1-3
CDR3: CASSRRRDSRRTIYF
DNA: TGTGCCAGCAGCCGGCGCCGGGACAGCCGACGGACCATATATTTT

V: TRBV5-1
D: -
size: few
J: TRBJ2-5
CDR3: CASSSQSYQETQYF
DNA: TGCGCCAGCAGCTCGCAGAGTTATCAAGAGACCCAGTACTTC

V: TRBV6-5
D: -
size: -
J: TRBJ1-5
CDR3: CASKRGSNQPQHF
DNA: TGTGCCAGCAAACGCGGCAGCAATCAGCCCCAGCATTTT

V: TRBV9
D: -
size: -
J: TRBJ2-3
CDR3: CASSVGLDTDTQYF
DNA: TGTGCCAGCAGCGTAGGATTGGATACAGATACGCAGTATTTT

V: TRBV28
D: -
size: -
J: TRBJ2-3
CDR3: CASRGPGTDTQYF
DNA: TGTGCCAGCAGGGGACCGGGCACAGATACGCAGTATTTT

V: TRBV20-1
D: TRBD1
size: many
J: TRBJ1-1
CDR3: CSASGDRDELMNTEAFF
DNA: TGCAGTGCTAGTGGGGACAGGGACGAACTCATGAACACTGAAGCTTTCTTT

V: TRBV28
D: -
size: many
J: TRBJ2-1
CDR3: CASSLIAQLNEQFF
DNA: TGTGCCAGCAGTTTAATCGCGCAGCTCAATGAGCAGTTCTTC

V: TRBV10-3
D: -
size: many
J: TRBJ2-2
CDR3: CAIKPSGLDTGELFF
DNA: TGTGCCATAAAACCGTCCGGTTTGGACACCGGGGAGCTGTTTTTT

V: TRBV27
D: -
size: many
J: TRBJ1-1
CDR3: CASRKDSPSMNTEAFF
DNA: TGTGCCAGCAGAAAGGACAGCCCCTCCATGAACACTGAAGCTTTCTTT

V: TRBV6-5
D: TRBD1
size: many
J: TRBJ2-7
CDR3: CATHTKGASSYEQYF
DNA: TGTGCCACCCACACAAAGGGGGCTAGCTCCTACGAGCAGTACTTC

V: TRBV6-1
D: -
size: -
J: TRBJ2-3
CDR3: CASSVRALHTDTQYF
DNA: TGTGCCAGCAGTGTCCGGGCATTACACACAGATACGCAGTATTTT

V: TRBV12-3/TRBV12-4
D: TRBD2
size: medium-sized
J: TRBJ2-1
CDR3: CASSRSGRHNEQFF
DNA: TGTGCCAGCAGTCGTAGCGGGAGGCACAATGAGCAGTTCTTC

V: TRBV7-8
D: -
size: many
J: TRBJ2-7
CDR3: CASSLVDGTYEQYF
DNA: TGTGCCAGCAGCTTAGTGGATGGGACCTACGAGCAGTACTTC

V: TRBV20-1
D: -
size: many
J: TRBJ2-7
CDR3: CSAFNRVSGGVYEQYF
DNA: TGCAGTGCTTTTAACAGGGTTTCGGGGGGCGTCTACGAGCAGTACTTC

V: TRBV7-6
D: -
size: -
J: TRBJ2-1
CDR3: CASSPRRAALLNEQFF
DNA: TGTGCCAGCAGCCCCCGAAGAGCGGCCCTTCTCAATGAGCAGTTCTTC

V: TRBV5-6
D: TRBD1
size: few
J: TRBJ1-1
CDR3: CASSYRGRGAFF
DNA: TGTGCCAGCAGCTACAGGGGGCGCGGAGCTTTCTTT

V: TRBV2
D: -
size: many
J: TRBJ2-3
CDR3: CASSESTDTQYF
DNA: TGTGCCAGCAGCGAGAGCACAGATACGCAGTATTTT

V: TRBV28
D: -
size: once
J: TRBJ1-1
CDR3: CTSSSSTGWDPENTEAFF
DNA: TGTACCAGCAGTTCCTCGACTGGATGGGACCCAGAGAACACTGAAGCTTTCTTT

V: TRBV12-3/TRBV12-4
D: TRBD2
size: few
J: TRBJ2-5
CDR3: CASSYTGTSGETQYF
DNA: TGTGCCAGCAGCTACACTGGGACTAGCGGGGAGACCCAGTACTTC

V: TRBV20-1
D: -
size: few
J: TRBJ2-3
CDR3: CSARDWIATDTQYF
DNA: TGCAGTGCTAGAGATTGGATAGCGACAGATACGCAGTATTTT

V: TRBV15
D: -
size: -
J: TRBJ2-7
CDR3: CATSRDFGAYEQYF
DNA: TGTGCCACCAGCAGAGATTTTGGGGCCTACGAGCAGTACTTC

V: TRBV11-2
D: TRBD2
size: few
J: TRBJ2-1
CDR3: CASSLDGLAGVESYNEQFF
DNA: TGTGCCAGCAGCTTAGATGGACTAGCGGGAGTAGAATCCTACAATGAGCAGTTCTTC

V: TRBV6-2/TRBV6-3
D: -
size: -
J: TRBJ2-7
CDR3: CASNQGPGEQYF
DNA: TGTGCCAGCAATCAGGGACCCGGGGAGCAGTACTTC

V: TRBV29-1
D: -
size: many
J: TRBJ1-2
CDR3: CSVEHSNYGYTF
DNA: TGCAGCGTTGAACACAGTAACTATGGCTACACCTTC

V: TRBV7-6
D: TRBD1
size: few
J: TRBJ2-7
CDR3: CASSFAHGTDYEQYF
DNA: TGTGCCAGCAGCTTCGCCCACGGGACAGATTACGAGCAGTACTTC

V: TRBV7-3
D: TRBD2
size: -
J: TRBJ2-1
CDR3: CASSLNAGTRYNEQFF
DNA: TGTGCCAGCAGCTTAAATGCCGGGACTAGGTACAATGAGCAGTTCTTC

V: TRBV9
D: TRBD2
size: few
J: TRBJ2-1
CDR3: CASSVRLAGFNEQFF
DNA: TGTGCCAGCAGCGTACGGCTAGCGGGTTTTAATGAGCAGTTCTTC

V: TRBV27
D: TRBD1
size: many
J: TRBJ2-7
CDR3: CASSPRDSAYEQYF
DNA: TGTGCCAGCAGTCCTCGGGACAGTGCCTACGAGCAGTACTTC

V: TRBV14
D: TRBD1
size: -
J: TRBJ2-3
CDR3: CASGTGGADTQYF
DNA: TGTGCCAGCGGGACAGGGGGCGCAGATACGCAGTATTTT

V: TRBV7-6
D: -
size: few
J: TRBJ2-1
CDR3: CASSLAQTSEQFF
DNA: TGTGCCAGCAGCTTAGCCCAGACTAGTGAGCAGTTCTTC

V: TRBV29-1
D: -
size: many
J: TRBJ2-5
CDR3: CSVRQETQYF
DNA: TGCAGCGTTCGCCAAGAGACCCAGTACTTC

V: TRBV5-1
D: -
size: -
J: TRBJ1-2
CDR3: CASSLGRGEYYGYTF
DNA: TGCGCCAGCAGCTTGGGAAGGGGTGAATACTATGGCTACACCTTC

V: TRBV4-3
D: -
size: many
J: TRBJ1-4
CDR3: CASSQESDGYEKLFF
DNA: TGCGCCAGCAGCCAAGAGAGTGACGGCTATGAAAAACTGTTTTTT